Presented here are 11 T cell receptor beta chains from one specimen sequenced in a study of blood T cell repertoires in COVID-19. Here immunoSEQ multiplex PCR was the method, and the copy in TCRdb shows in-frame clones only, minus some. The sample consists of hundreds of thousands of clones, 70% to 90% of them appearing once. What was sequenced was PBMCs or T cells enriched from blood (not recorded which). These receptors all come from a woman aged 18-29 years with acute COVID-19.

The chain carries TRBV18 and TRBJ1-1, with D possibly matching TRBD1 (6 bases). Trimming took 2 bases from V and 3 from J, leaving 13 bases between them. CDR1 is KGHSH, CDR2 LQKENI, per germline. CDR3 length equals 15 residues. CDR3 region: CASSPTAQGDTEAFF. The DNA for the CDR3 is TGTGCCAGCTCACCAACCGCACAGGGAGACACTGAAGCTTTCTTT.

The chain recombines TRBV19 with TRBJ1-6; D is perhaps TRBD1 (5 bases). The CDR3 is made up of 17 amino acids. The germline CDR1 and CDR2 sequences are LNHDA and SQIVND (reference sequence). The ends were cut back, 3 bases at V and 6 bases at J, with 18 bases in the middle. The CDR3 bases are TGTGCCAGTAGTATGGATCAGGGTTTGGGCGCTAATTCACCCCTCCACTTT. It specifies CASSMDQGLGANSPLHF.

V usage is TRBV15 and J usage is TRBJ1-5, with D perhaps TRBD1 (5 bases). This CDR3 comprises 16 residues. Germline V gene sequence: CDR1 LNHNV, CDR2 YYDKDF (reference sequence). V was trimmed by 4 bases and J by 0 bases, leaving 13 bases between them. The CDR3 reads CATSNNRQDSNQPQHF. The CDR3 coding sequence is TGTGCCACCAGCAATAACAGGCAGGATAGCAATCAGCCCCAGCATTTT.

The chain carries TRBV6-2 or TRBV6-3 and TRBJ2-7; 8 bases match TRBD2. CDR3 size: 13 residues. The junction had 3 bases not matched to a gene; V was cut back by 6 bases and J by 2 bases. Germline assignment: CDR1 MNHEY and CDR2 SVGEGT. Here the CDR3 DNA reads TGTGCCAGCAGATACGGGAGGGCCTACGAGCAGTACTTC. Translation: CASRYGRAYEQYF.

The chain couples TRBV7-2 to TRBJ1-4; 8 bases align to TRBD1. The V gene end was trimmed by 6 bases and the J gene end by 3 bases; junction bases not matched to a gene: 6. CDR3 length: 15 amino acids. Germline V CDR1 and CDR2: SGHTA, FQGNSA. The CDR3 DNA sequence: TGTGCCAGCAGTCGTACAGGGGGGGCTAATGAAAAACTGTTTTTT. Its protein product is CASSRTGGANEKLFF.

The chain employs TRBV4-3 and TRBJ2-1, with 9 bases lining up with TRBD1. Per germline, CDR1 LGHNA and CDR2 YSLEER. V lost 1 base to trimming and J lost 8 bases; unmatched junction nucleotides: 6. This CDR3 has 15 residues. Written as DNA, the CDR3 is TGCGCCAGCAGCCAAGCCGGGACAGGGCTCGATGAGCAGTTCTTC. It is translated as CASSQAGTGLDEQFF.

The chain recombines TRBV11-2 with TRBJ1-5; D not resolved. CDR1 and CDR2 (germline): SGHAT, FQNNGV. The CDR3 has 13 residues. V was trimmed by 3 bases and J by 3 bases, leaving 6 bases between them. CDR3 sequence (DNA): TGTGCCAGCAGCTTCGTCCTCAATCAGCCCCAGCATTTT. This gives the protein CASSFVLNQPQHF.

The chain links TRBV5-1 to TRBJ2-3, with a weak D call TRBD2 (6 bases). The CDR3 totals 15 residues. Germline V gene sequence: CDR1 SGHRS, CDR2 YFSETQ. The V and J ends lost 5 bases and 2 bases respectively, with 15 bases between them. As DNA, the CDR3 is TGCGCCAGCAGATCCGGAGGGCAGTACACAGATACGCAGTATTTT. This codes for CASRSGGQYTDTQYF.

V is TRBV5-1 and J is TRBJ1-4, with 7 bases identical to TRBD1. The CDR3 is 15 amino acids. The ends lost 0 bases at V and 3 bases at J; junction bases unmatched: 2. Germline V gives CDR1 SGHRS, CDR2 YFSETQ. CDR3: CASSLVQGANEKLFF. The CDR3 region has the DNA TGCGCCAGCAGCTTGGTTCAGGGGGCTAATGAAAAACTGTTTTTT.

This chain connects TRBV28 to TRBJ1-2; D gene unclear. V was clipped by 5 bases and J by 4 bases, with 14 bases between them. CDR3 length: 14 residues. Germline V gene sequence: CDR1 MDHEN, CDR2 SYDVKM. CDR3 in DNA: TGTGCCAGCAGTCCTGATCCAAGGAGCTATGGCTACACCTTC. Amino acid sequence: CASSPDPRSYGYTF.

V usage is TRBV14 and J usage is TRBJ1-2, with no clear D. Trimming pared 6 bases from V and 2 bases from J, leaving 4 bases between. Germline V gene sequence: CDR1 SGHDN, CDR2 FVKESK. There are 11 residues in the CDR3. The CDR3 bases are TGTGCCAGCAGAGCCAACTATGGCTACACCTTC. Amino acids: CASRANYGYTF.